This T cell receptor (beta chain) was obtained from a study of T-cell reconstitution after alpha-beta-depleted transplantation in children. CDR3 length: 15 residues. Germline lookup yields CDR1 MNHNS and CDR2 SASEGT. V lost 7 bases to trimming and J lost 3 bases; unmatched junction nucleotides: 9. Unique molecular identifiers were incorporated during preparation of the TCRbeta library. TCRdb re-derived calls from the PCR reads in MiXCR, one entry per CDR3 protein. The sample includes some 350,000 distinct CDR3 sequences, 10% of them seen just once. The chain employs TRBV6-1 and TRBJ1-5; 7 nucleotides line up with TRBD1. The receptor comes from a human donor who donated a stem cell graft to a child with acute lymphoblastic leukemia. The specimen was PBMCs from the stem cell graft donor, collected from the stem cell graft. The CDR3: CASKRSRGLNQPQHF. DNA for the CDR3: TGTGCCAGCAAAAGGAGTAGGGGGCTCAATCAGCCCCAGCATTTT.